This passage covers 27 T cell receptor beta chains from one sample sequenced in a study of blood T cell repertoires in COVID-19. Data came from immunoSEQ multiplex PCR; TCRdb stores just in-frame clones and leaves some out. The sample records over 100,000 clones, 80% to 95% being singletons. Material: peripheral blood. The receptors here all came from a woman in her 50s with COVID-19, enrolled during active disease.

The V and J genes are TRBV6-6 and TRBJ2-1; D unclear. This CDR3 spans 12 amino acids. Trimming took 4 bases from V and 10 from J, leaving 11 bases between them. Germline V CDR1 and CDR2: MNHNY, SVGAGI (reference sequence). CDR3 protein: CASSSPRVEQFF. CDR3 sequence (DNA): TGTGCCAGCAGTTCCCCCCGGGTAGAGCAGTTCTTC.

The rearrangement links TRBV15 to TRBJ1-4; perhaps TRBD1 as D (6 bases). The CDR3 consists of 14 residues. The germline gives CDR1 LNHNV, CDR2 YYDKDF (reference sequence). Trimming shortened V by 3 bases and J by 7 bases, and 12 bases separated the two germline ends. The CDR3: CATSRRTVGEKLFF. The CDR3 DNA follows: TGTGCCACCAGCAGGAGGACAGTAGGTGAAAAACTGTTTTTT.

The gene calls are TRBV7-6 and TRBJ2-7; 7 bases are shared with TRBD1. Germline CDR1 and CDR2: SGHVS and FNYEAQ. This CDR3 comprises 17 residues. The junction had 15 bases not matched to a gene; V was cut back by 5 bases and J by 2 bases. In DNA, the CDR3 is TGTGCCAGCAGCCCCTACCCGGGCAGGGGGAGTCCCTACGAGCAGTACTTC. It specifies CASSPYPGRGSPYEQYF.

The genes are TRBV5-1 and TRBJ2-3, with 8 bases that match TRBD2. The trim removed 0 bases at V and 5 bases at J, leaving 5 bases unmatched. The V gene's germline CDR1 is SGHRS and CDR2 YFSETQ. CDR3 size: 15 residues. CDR3 bases: TGCGCCAGCAGCTTGGCCATAGCGGGGATAGATACGCAGTATTTT. Protein product: CASSLAIAGIDTQYF.

This clone occurred once. This chain links TRBV5-1 with TRBJ2-3, with 9 bases identical to TRBD2. The CDR3 runs to 17 residues. The junction had 11 bases not matched to a gene; V was cut back by 4 bases and J by 2 bases. The germline gives CDR1 SGHRS, CDR2 YFSETQ. The CDR3 loop reads CASSLSGSGGFTDTQYF. The CDR3 DNA is TGCGCCAGCAGCCTCAGTGGAAGCGGGGGGTTCACAGATACGCAGTATTTT.

The chain links TRBV27 to TRBJ2-7, with TRBD2 matching 8 bases. The CDR3 sequence is 13 residues long. The V and J ends lost 4 bases and 6 bases, in that order; junction bases with no gene match: 5. The germline gives CDR1 MNHEY, CDR2 SMNVEV (reference sequence). Written as DNA, the CDR3 is TGTGCCAGCAGTTCTGGGACTAGTCCCGAGCAGTACGTC. The encoded protein is CASSSGTSPEQYV.

As DNA, the CDR3 is TGTGCCAGCAGTTTATACAGGGTAATAGATTCACCCCTCCACTTT. It codes for CASSLYRVIDSPLHF. J is TRBJ1-6 and V is TRBV2; D perhaps matches TRBD1 (6 bases). Trimming stripped 5 bases from V and 8 bases from J, with 16 bases between. The germline gives CDR1 SNHLY, CDR2 FYNNEI. The length of the CDR3 is 15 residues.

This clone was counted a single time. The gene calls are TRBV5-1 and TRBJ1-2; 7 nucleotides align to TRBD1. The ends lost 0 bases at V and 5 bases at J; junction bases unmatched: 13. CDR3 size: 17 residues. Germline CDR1 SGHRS, CDR2 YFSETQ. CDR3 coding DNA: TGCGCCAGCAGCTTGGGAAATTGGGTACAGGGGACGTATGGCTACACCTTC. Translating it yields CASSLGNWVQGTYGYTF.

The chain uses TRBV5-1 and TRBJ1-6; TRBD1 agrees at 7 bases. Germline values: CDR1 SGHRS, CDR2 YFSETQ. The J segment lost 6 bases and the V segment lost 3 bases, leaving 12 bases of the junction unmatched. CDR3 length: 17 residues. CDR3 sequence: CASSSTQTTGSNSPLHF. For the CDR3, the DNA is TGCGCCAGCAGCTCCACACAGACGACAGGGTCTAATTCACCCCTCCACTTT.

The J gene is TRBJ1-5, the V gene TRBV3-1 (or the pseudogene TRBV3-2), with D possibly being TRBD1 (5 bases). V was trimmed by 0 bases and J by 8 bases, leaving 14 bases between them. In germline, CDR1 is LGHDT, CDR2 YNNKEL (reference sequence). This CDR3 spans 15 amino acids. The CDR3 sequence: CASSQDLGEVEPQHF. CDR3 bases: TGTGCCAGCAGCCAAGATTTAGGGGAGGTTGAGCCCCAGCATTTT.

The chain uses TRBV6-6 and TRBJ2-2; TRBD1 aligns across 8 bases. Germline V lookup: CDR1 MNHNY, CDR2 SVGAGI (reference sequence). The V segment lost 7 bases and the J segment 4 bases; nucleotides outside the gene matches: 8. The CDR3 runs to 15 residues. The CDR3, as DNA: TGTGCCAGCATCAAGGGACAGGAGGTCACCGGGGAGCTGTTTTTT. Residues: CASIKGQEVTGELFF.

CDR3 nucleotide sequence: TGTGCCAGCAGTTCTGGACAGGGTGGGTTAGGGGGCTACACCTTC. It yields the protein CASSSGQGGLGGYTF. This chain connects TRBV6-6 to TRBJ1-2; 8 bases line up with TRBD1. From germline, CDR1 is MNHNY and CDR2 SVGAGI (reference sequence). The CDR3 covers 15 residues. The trim removed 4 bases at V and 8 bases at J, leaving 12 bases unmatched.

The chain uses TRBV3-1 (or the pseudogene TRBV3-2) and TRBJ1-2; no firm D call. CDR3 length: 13 residues. Trimming stripped 1 base from V and 5 bases from J, with 8 bases between. Germline-derived CDR1 and CDR2 are LGHDT and YNNKEL (reference sequence). The CDR3 loop reads CASSQGSYYGYTF. The CDR3 DNA reads as TGTGCCAGCAGCCAAGGATCCTATTATGGCTACACCTTC.

The V call is TRBV11-2, the J call TRBJ2-1; 11 bases fit TRBD2. From germline, CDR1 is SGHAT and CDR2 FQNNGV. This CDR3 has 15 residues. Trimming cost V 5 bases and J 6 bases; bases outside gene matches: 6. The CDR3 coding sequence is TGTGCCAGCAGCCCTAGCGGGGGGCGATTCAATGAGCAGTTCTTC. This gives the protein CASSPSGGRFNEQFF.

The rearrangement uses TRBV5-8 and TRBJ2-3; TRBD2 is a possible D gene (5 bases). V was shortened by 2 bases and J by 2 bases, with 12 bases between the two germline ends. The germline V gene encodes CDR1 SGHTS and CDR2 YDEGEE. This CDR3 contains 15 residues. CDR3: CASSFTGINTDTQYF. The CDR3 bases are TGTGCCAGCAGCTTTACCGGGATCAACACAGATACGCAGTATTTT. Full variable domain (remainder filled in from reference TRBV5-8 and TRBJ2-3): EAGVTQSPTHLIKTRGQQATLRCSPISGHTSVYWYQQALGLGLQFLLWYDEGEERNRGNFPPRFSGRQFPNYSSELNVNALELEDSALYLCASSFTGINTDTQYFGPGTRLTVL.

Here the CDR3 DNA reads TGTGCCATTCGCCCCGGGACAGATACGCAGTATTTT. As protein: CAIRPGTDTQYF. The chain joins TRBV7-9 to TRBJ2-3; D is uncertain. CDR3 length: 12 residues. Germline V CDR1 and CDR2: SEHNR, FQNEAQ (reference sequence). V was pared by 10 bases and J by 3 bases, with 11 bases between.

The chain carries TRBV12-5 and TRBJ2-1; 11 bases map to TRBD2. The CDR3 runs to 14 residues. Unmatched junction bases numbered 2, after V lost 6 bases and J lost 4 bases. CDR1 and CDR2 (germline): LGHNT, FRNRAP. The CDR3 is CASGTSGDYNEQFF. The CDR3 bases are TGTGCTAGTGGGACTAGCGGGGATTACAATGAGCAGTTCTTC. The full variable domain, rest sourced from reference TRBV12-5 and TRBJ2-1, is DARVTQTPRHKVTEMGQEVTMRCQPILGHNTVFWYRQTMMQGLELLAYFRNRAPLDDSGMPKDRFSAEMPDATLATLKIQPSEPRDSAVYFCASGTSGDYNEQFFGPGTRLTVL.

This clone has just one count. The CDR3 protein is CASSRARGPETQYF. CDR3 DNA sequence: TGTGCCAGCAGCCGCGCGAGGGGGCCGGAGACCCAGTACTTC. The V gene is TRBV7-2, the J gene TRBJ2-5, with 7 bases lining up with TRBD1. Germline values: CDR1 SGHTA, CDR2 FQGNSA. With V trimmed by 5 bases and J by 5 bases, 8 bases remained unmatched. The CDR3 is made up of 14 amino acids. Supplemented by reference TRBV7-2 and TRBJ2-5, the full variable domain reads GAGVSQSPSNKVTEKGKDVELRCDPISGHTALYWYRQSLGQGLEFLIYFQGNSAPDKSGLPSDRFSAERTGGSVSTLTIQRTQQEDSAVYLCASSRARGPETQYFGPGTRLLVL.

This chain joins TRBV15 and TRBJ1-2; the D is unclear. This CDR3 comprises 15 residues. The germline gives CDR1 LNHNV, CDR2 YYDKDF (reference sequence). The V end was cut by 1 base, the J end by 2 bases, with 11 bases between. Here the CDR3 reads CATSRGGDPNYGYTF. CDR3 sequence (DNA): TGTGCCACCAGCAGAGGTGGAGATCCAAACTATGGCTACACCTTC.

In its sample, this clone was seen once. The gene calls are TRBV27 and TRBJ1-2; 8 bases are shared with TRBD1. CDR1 MNHEY and CDR2 SMNVEV come from the germline V gene (reference sequence). CDR3 length equals 13 residues. J lost 4 bases, V lost 4 bases, and 2 bases had no gene match. In DNA, the CDR3 is TGTGCCAGCAGTTACAGGGGGGCCTATGGCTACACCTTC. It specifies CASSYRGAYGYTF.

In nucleotides, the CDR3 is TGTGCCAGCTCACCGCGGACAGGGGGCCTCTCTGGAAACACCATATATTTT. Protein product: CASSPRTGGLSGNTIYF. The rearrangement uses TRBV18 and TRBJ1-3; 11 bases are shared with TRBD1. Germline-derived CDR1 and CDR2 are KGHSH and LQKENI. V dropped 3 bases and J dropped 0; count of bases not matched to a gene: 4. The length of the CDR3 is 17 residues.

The genes are TRBV11-2 and TRBJ1-6, with a tentative D call TRBD1 (5 bases). The V end lost 3 bases, the J end lost 16 bases, and 13 bases lay between the germline ends. The CDR3 extends over 12 amino acids. From germline, CDR1 is SGHAT and CDR2 FQNNGV. The CDR3 region has the DNA TGTGCCAGCAGCTTCGGCCGGACACAACTCCACTTT. It is translated as CASSFGRTQLHF.

The rearrangement joins TRBV5-1 to TRBJ1-2; 7 positions match TRBD1. V was clipped by 5 bases and J by 7 bases; unmatched bases: 8. The CDR3 has 13 residues. CDR1 and CDR2 from the germline V gene are SGHRS and YFSETQ. CDR3 protein: CASSRDRVTGYTF. The DNA of the CDR3 is TGCGCCAGCAGTCGTGACAGGGTGACTGGCTACACCTTC. Full variable domain (rest looked up from reference TRBV5-1 and TRBJ1-2): KAGVTQTPRYLIKTRGQQVTLSCSPISGHRSVSWYQQTPGQGLQFLFEYFSETQRNKGNFPGRFSGRQFSNSRSEMNVSTLELGDSALYLCASSRDRVTGYTFGSGTRLTVV.

V is TRBV5-1 and J is TRBJ2-2; 11 bases fit TRBD2. Germline V gene lookup returns CDR1 SGHRS and CDR2 YFSETQ. The V and J ends lost 4 bases and 9 bases, in that order; junction bases with no gene match: 11. The CDR3 sequence is 16 residues long. This CDR3 is CASSLPDSGGAWELFF. The CDR3 DNA is TGCGCCAGCAGCCTCCCCGATAGCGGGGGGGCGTGGGAGCTGTTTTTT.

This clone was picked up a small number of times. This rearrangement joins TRBV7-9 to TRBJ1-3, with a weak D call TRBD1 (6 bases). The germline V gene encodes CDR1 SEHNR and CDR2 FQNEAQ (reference sequence). The CDR3 totals 15 residues. V dropped 5 bases and J dropped 4 bases, with 15 bases sitting between them. The CDR3: CASSANRVRGNTIYF. DNA for the CDR3: TGTGCCAGCAGCGCGAACAGGGTTAGAGGAAACACCATATATTTT.

V gene TRBV5-5 combines with J gene TRBJ1-2; 10 nucleotides agree with TRBD1. With 1 base clipped from V and 4 bases from J, the junction kept 10 bases outside the gene matches. Germline assignment: CDR1 SGHKS and CDR2 YYEKEE (reference sequence). There are 17 residues in the CDR3. The CDR3 DNA reads as TGTGCCAGCAGCTTGAGGGACAGGGGCCTTCTTTTCTATGGCTACACCTTC. Its protein is CASSLRDRGLLFYGYTF.

The chain carries TRBV7-6 and TRBJ2-1; a possible D gene is TRBD2 (5 bases). CDR3 length: 13 amino acids. Germline V gives CDR1 SGHVS, CDR2 FNYEAQ. V was pared by 5 bases and J by 9 bases, with 14 bases between. This chain's CDR3 is CASSPAGRSEQFF. CDR3 coding DNA: TGTGCCAGCAGCCCGGCGGGCAGGAGTGAGCAGTTCTTC.